This T cell receptor beta chain was captured by sequencing in a study of blood T cell repertoires in COVID-19. Trimming shortened V by 6 bases and J by 8 bases, and 11 bases separated the two germline ends. CDR1 is MDHEN, CDR2 SYDVKM, per germline. The CDR3 runs 13 residues. Produced via immunoSEQ multiplex PCR; TCRdb's table is partial and in-frame only. The sample lists roughly 150,000 clones; about 83% were seen once. The gene calls are TRBV28 and TRBJ1-6; tentatively, D is TRBD1 (5 bases). This receptor was identified in a human donor in a cohort sampled during active COVID-19. Sequenced input: peripheral blood. This chain's CDR3 is CASRTGDYSPLHF. The CDR3 coding sequence is TGTGCCAGCAGAACAGGTGATTATTCACCCCTCCACTTT. Supplemented by reference TRBV28 and TRBJ1-6, the full variable domain reads DVKVTQSSRYLVKRTGEKVFLECVQDMDHENMFWYRQDPGLGLRLIYFSYDVKMKEKGDIPEGYSVSREKKERFSLILESASTNQTSMYLCASRTGDYSPLHFGNGTRLTVT.